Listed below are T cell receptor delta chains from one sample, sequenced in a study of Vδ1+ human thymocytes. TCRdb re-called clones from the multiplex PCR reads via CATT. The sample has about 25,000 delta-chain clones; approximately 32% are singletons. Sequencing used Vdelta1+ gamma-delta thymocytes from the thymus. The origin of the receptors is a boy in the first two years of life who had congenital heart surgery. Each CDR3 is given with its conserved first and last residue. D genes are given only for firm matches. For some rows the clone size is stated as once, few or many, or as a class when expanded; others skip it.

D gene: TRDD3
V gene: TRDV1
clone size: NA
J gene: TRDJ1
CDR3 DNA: TGTGCTCTTGGGGAACTCTCTAACTGGGGACGTTGGAGTAGACCGACCGATAAACTCATCTTT
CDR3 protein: CALGELSNWGRWSRPTDKLIF

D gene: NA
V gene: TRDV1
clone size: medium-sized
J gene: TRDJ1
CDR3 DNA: TGTGCTCTTGGGGACCTCTTCCCCTCACACGCCACACTCAAACTCATCTTT
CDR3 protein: CALGDLFPSHATLKLIF

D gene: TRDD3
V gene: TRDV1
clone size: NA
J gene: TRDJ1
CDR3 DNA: TGTGCTCTTGGGGAAGGGCTCCTGCCTGGGGGGAACACCGATAAACTCATCTTT
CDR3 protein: CALGEGLLPGGNTDKLIF

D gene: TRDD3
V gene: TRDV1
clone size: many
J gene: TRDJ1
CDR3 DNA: TGTGCTCTTGGGGATATGTACTGGGGGATATTCGGCACCGATAAACTCATCTTT
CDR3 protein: CALGDMYWGIFGTDKLIF

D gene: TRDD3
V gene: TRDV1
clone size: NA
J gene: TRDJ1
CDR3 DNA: TGTGCTCTTGGGGAATCGCCTTCCCTAACTGGGGGATACGATAAACTCATCTTT
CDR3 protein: CALGESPSLTGGYDKLIF

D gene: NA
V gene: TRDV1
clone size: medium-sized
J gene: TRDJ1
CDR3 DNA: TGTGCTCTTGGGGAACTCCGAGTCGGCTTAGGGAATAAACTCATCTTT
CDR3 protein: CALGELRVGLGNKLIF

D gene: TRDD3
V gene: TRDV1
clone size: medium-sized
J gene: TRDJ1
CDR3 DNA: TGTGCTCTTGGGGAACGATCAGTCCCAACGGGAGGGGGATACGCGTACACCGATAAACTCATCTTT
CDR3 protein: CALGERSVPTGGGYAYTDKLIF

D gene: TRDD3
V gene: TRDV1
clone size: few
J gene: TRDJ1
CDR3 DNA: TGTGCTCTTGGGAAAGCTAAGGACACTACGCCGGTACTGGGGGAAAACACCGATAAACTCATCTTT
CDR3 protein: CALGKAKDTTPVLGENTDKLIF